This record covers a single T cell receptor beta chain. Germline CDR1 reads MNHEY; CDR2 reads SMNVEV (reference sequence). Trimming took 3 bases from V and 7 from J, leaving 15 bases between them. The CDR3 consists of 15 residues. This sample was included in a study of control samples from healthy donors and cancer patients. The method was immunoSEQ multiplex PCR; TCRdb's version includes in-frame clones alone and lacks a portion of them. The sample contains about 110,000 clones, about nine tenths of which appear only once. This TCR came from a human donor in good health. The donor label of this sample is uncertain. The sequencing input was blood. The V call is TRBV27, the J call TRBJ2-2, with D perhaps TRBD1 (6 bases). The CDR3: CASSFYRDSVGELFF. The CDR3 DNA reads as TGTGCCAGCAGTTTCTACAGGGATTCGGTCGGGGAGCTGTTTTTT.